This TCR beta chain is from a study of cytomegalovirus exposure and HLA in healthy donors (dated by TCRdb to about 2017). In the study overall: In an earlier analysis of some 610 of the donors, 250 to 300 Gb of sequence data and roughly 100 million unique TCR beta sequences from 150 million to 200 million T cells were reported. An early release covering 550 to 650 HLA-typed donors comprised approximately 290 gigabases of sequencing data and approximately 80 million unique TCR sequences. Among the roughly 400 genotyped donors, around 79% belonged to the genetic ancestry cluster associated with self-reported Caucasian donors. The study aimed to test whether cataloging public T cell receptors could reveal signatures of past pathogen exposure. The T cell repertoires of around 730 subjects were profiled by immunosequencing and related to cytomegalovirus serostatus. A separate validation cohort of roughly 120 different subjects was used in addition to the 666-subject first cohort. High-throughput TCR immunosequencing, statistical association of individual TCRs with disease status, and machine learning were combined to predict cytomegalovirus infection status. A later analysis re-examined previously published TCR beta repertoires from several hundred donors and added high-resolution HLA genotyping to investigate patterns of TCR occurrence. Rather than drawing on any new phenotypic data, the later analysis identified candidate immune exposures from TCR beta sequences and the way those sequences occurred across donors. To decide whether each TCR beta V gene segment behaved as functional or pseudogenic, an earlier analysis of nearly 600 of the donors relied on high-throughput TCR beta sequencing. Alongside the repertoire data, information on donor age, sex, ethnicity and CMV serostatus was compiled. A later genetic analysis used genome-wide SNP genotypes for about 60% of the 666 donors, treating that subset as a discovery cohort. All discovery cohort repertoires had been generated on a single sequencing platform. Both class I and class II loci were covered by HLA typing, at four-digit resolution. The number of typed donors differed by locus: about 629-640 for A, B, C, DRB1 and DQB1; approximately 520 for DQA1; roughly 600 for DPA1; and about 450 for DPB1. Several DR-DQ haplotypes were treated as single units for association and clustering because of strong linkage in the cohort. Among about 400 genotyped donors of the cohort, an average of around 250,000 unique TCR beta nucleotide sequences was sequenced per donor, of which 15% to 20% were non-productive. The paper as a whole reports these results and caveats: A group of highly shared sequence variants was considered likely to be a technical artifact of the sequencing pipeline. When HLA alleles, especially DR and DQ, strongly co-occurred, TCR associations were difficult to assign to individual alleles. The earlier analysis of 587 of the donors excluded some 15 rarely observed V segments, including chromosome 9 orphons, because counts were too low. This cohort had only TCR beta chains sequenced, and the lack of alpha or paired-chain data limited which features could be detected. Most TCR sequences were seen in very few donors, while some public TCRs were found in many individuals. The presence/absence analyses assumed that sequencing depth was roughly uniform across donors, and that assumption may not be true. Correlated functional status among segregating V segments might be attributable to linkage disequilibrium, but an unknown experimental factor could not be ruled out. Most CMV-associated TCR beta chains appeared to be HLA-restricted in a later analysis, and the HLA associations seemed to be driven largely by CMV exposure. Cytomegalovirus status was reported to be diagnosed by the classifier with high specificity and sensitivity in both the original and validation cohorts. Some IMGT-functional V segments, including TRBV6-2 and TRBV6-3, could not be distinguished by the 87-base-pair reads and were therefore excluded. An earlier analysis of several hundred of the donors showed that most TCR beta V segments appeared in productive rearrangements either about 87% or about 30% of the time, which broadly matched IMGT annotations. A further reported finding was that TCR beta sequences accurately predicted the HLA-A and HLA-B alleles for most subjects in the first cohort. Three of the identified cytomegalovirus-associated TCR beta chains were confirmed in vitro to be specific for cytomegalovirus antigens. In a later genetic analysis, a missense DCLRE1C variant was associated with V-gene and J-gene trimming of TCR beta chains, and the association was replicated in an independent cohort. Because HLA typing was missing for some donors at each locus, association tests included only the typed subset. According to the authors, the approach could potentially be generalized to other disease states and immunological phenotypes. The study listed 150 to 200 TCR beta chains as associated with cytomegalovirus. For the cohort, immune exposure information was limited to CMV serostatus. Compared with the approximately 670-donor mean, donors in an Asian-associated ancestry cluster had fewer N-insertions in productive TCRs, according to a later genetic analysis. Compared with equally common non-associated chains, HLA-associated TCR beta chains in a later analysis were more clonally expanded and had lower generation probabilities. In a later analysis, TCR association rates were found to vary across HLA loci, with the most associated TCRs seen for DRB1 alleles and the fewest for HLA-C alleles. At a false discovery rate of 0.05, a later analysis linked 15,000 to 20,000 TCR beta sequences to specific HLA alleles. A later analysis reported that several top co-occurrence clusters appeared linked to parvovirus B19, influenza, CMV and Epstein-Barr virus.

In total, approximately 610 healthy bone marrow donors made up the cohort. Cohort members were all nominally healthy when sampled, although unrecorded immune exposures were likely present. The donor was CMV seropositive and belonged to the group of 250 to 350 seropositive cohort members. Every donor gave a peripheral blood sample, and the peripheral blood mononuclear cells from that sample were used for TCR beta sequencing. The Qiagen DNeasy Blood Extraction Kit was used to extract genomic DNA from the blood cell samples. The library was generated by the immunoSEQ multiplex PCR assay. For the multiplex PCR, a mixture combining 60 forward primers for TCR Vbeta segments and 13 reverse primers for TCR Jbeta segments was used. The CDR3 region of rearranged TCR beta genes was amplified from genomic DNA by a multiplex PCR assay. Amplified TCR beta libraries were sequenced as 87-base-pair reads on the Illumina HiSeq System. The paper's data handling went like this. A later analysis tallied around 82 million unique TCR beta chains across the 660 or so repertoires, and about 12 million of those chains were shared by two or more donors. To remove PCR and sequencing errors, raw reads were error-corrected and collapsed into unique sequences using a nearest-neighbor algorithm that merged closely related sequences. To assign V, D and J gene segments, CDR3 sequences were aligned to IMGT reference sequences. For a sequence to be retained, at least a six-nucleotide match to both a V gene segment and a J gene segment was required. Rearrangements were classified as productive when the CDR3 lacked stop codons and remained in frame with V and J, and all other rearrangements were classified as non-productive. Following IMGT convention, CDR3 was defined as the stretch from the second conserved V-encoded cysteine up to the conserved J-encoded phenylalanine. The earlier analysis of fewer than 700 of the donors excluded sequences that lacked an unambiguous match to a single V gene segment. An earlier analysis of fewer than 750 of the donors called V segments functional above 56.7% productive rearrangements and segregating when the between-donor standard deviation exceeded 5%. A statistical classification framework was built for diagnosing cytomegalovirus status from the catalog of TCR beta chain sequences. V and J gene assignment, in a later analysis, came from comparing TCR nucleotide sequences with IMGT/GENE-DB human TR gene sequences. A later analysis assigned CDR3 sequences and most-parsimonious VDJ recombination scenarios with the TCRdist pipeline. In a later analysis, each TCR beta chain was defined by its CDR3 amino acid sequence together with its V-gene family, and reads lacking a unique V-gene family were excluded. In a later analysis, nearly 600 highly shared, low-generation-probability nucleotide sequences were removed to address suspected cross-contamination and a sequencing artifact. In a later analysis, a clonal expansion index was calculated for each public chain from normalized within-repertoire ranks of inferred template counts. Generation probabilities in a later analysis came from a VDJ recombination model fitted to out-of-frame rearrangements, and those results were checked against IGoR. In a later analysis, TCR-TCR, TCR-HLA and TCR-CMV co-occurrence was scored with hypergeometric tests, and a repertoire-size bias correction was applied to TCR pairs. False discovery rates were estimated in a later analysis by permuting HLA or CMV assignments 20 times. In a later analysis, co-occurring TCRs were grouped using DBSCAN, with TCRdist sequence similarity added in when clustering inside HLA-allele-positive subsets. Co-occurrence clustering excluded repertoires with fewer than 30,000 or more than 120,000 public chains, plus five with anomalous nucleotide sharing. TCRdb re-hosts the immuneACCESS table, in-frame sequences only. Its copies lack some clones; in the studies checked, an unresolved V gene accounts for under half of them, and the cause for the rest is not known. That table furnishes V, J and clone size, whereas the DNA furnished D and trimming. The sample includes roughly 99,000 clones, with about 83% observed a single time. Around 15% of the sample goes to the ten largest clones.

Deletion took 0 bases off V and 6 bases off J, with a span of 11 bases between the germline ends. From the cysteine up to the phenylalanine, the CDR3 has a length of 14 residues. Only CDR3 DNA remains: 42 bases, in frame from the first base. For CDR1 and CDR2, the germline V gene (reference sequence) lists LNHDA and SQIVND. A remark on this clone: Its antigen is unknown. Qualities for individual bases were not recorded, and no much larger clone is one base off.

The origin of this receptor is a man aged 55 to 70 in good health and CMV-seropositive. Input material: PBMCs. In this chain, TRBV19 is recombined with TRBJ1-2; no D gene can be assigned with confidence. CDR3 protein: CASSIDRWQNGYTF. The DNA sequence reads TGTGCCAGTAGTATAGATCGATGGCAGAATGGCTACACCTTC.